Reported below is one T cell receptor (beta chain). Antigen: not known. The data stem from a study of shared clonotypes between healthy human individuals. V lost 5 bases to trimming and J lost 7 bases, with 12 bases between them. This CDR3 spans 13 amino acids. CDR1 is MNHNS, CDR2 SASEGT, per germline. TCRdb's copy holds only in-frame clones and misses some; the assay was immunoSEQ multiplex PCR. The sample yields more than 200,000 clones, approximately 65% seen once. Findings of the study overall: Rarefaction revealed incomplete sorted-subset sequencing despite large depth.

The chain recombines TRBV6-1 with TRBJ2-1, with D possibly being TRBD2 (6 bases). The TCR comes from a man aged 25 to 45 in good health. Sequenced sample: memory CD4+ T cells sorted from blood. Subset specified: CD45RA-negative fraction. CDR3 sequence reads: CASSRGNWNEQFF. The CDR3, as DNA: TGTGCCAGCAGTCGGGGGAATTGGAATGAGCAGTTCTTC.